This TCR beta chain comes out of a study of T cells in Graves' hyperthyroidism and ophthalmopathy. The CDR3 contains 15 residues. The ends lost 6 bases at V and 7 bases at J; junction bases unmatched: 14. The germline V gene has CDR1 SNHLY and CDR2 FYNNEI. Ten or more counts support this clonotype. Researchers took RNA transcripts and amplified the TCR beta CDR3 regions from them. In the first-round RT-PCR of the TCR CDR3, the HTBI primer set was used. One entry per CDR3 protein results from TCRdb running MiXCR on the multiplex PCR reads. This sample has about 420,000 distinct CDR3 sequences; 15% to 19% occur once, and the top ten carry 11% to 15%.

Sequencing was done on a sample of blood. The chain carries TRBV2 and TRBJ2-5; 7 bases are shared with TRBD2. The sequence was obtained from a young woman with Graves' hyperthyroidism. The CDR3 is CASREREGPGGTQYF. CDR3 DNA sequence: TGTGCCAGCAGGGAGAGGGAGGGCCCGGGCGGGACCCAGTACTTC.